A selection of T cell receptor beta chains follows, all from one sample in a study of beta chain features in type 1 diabetes. Repertoires were generated with immunoSEQ multiplex PCR, while TCRdb's copy carries only in-frame clones and drops some. The sample holds about 120,000 clones; roughly 17% are singletons and the top ten take 2.6%. Sequenced material: central memory CD4+ T cells from blood. The receptor set was obtained from a man between 18 and 29 years old with type 1 diabetes. Both conserved end residues are part of each CDR3. The D gene is left open where the match is weak. Size is omitted from some rows. Given values are once, few, many or a class for expanded clones.

CDR3,DNA,D,size,V,J
CSANRDRNTEAFF,TGCAGCGCCAACAGGGATAGGAACACTGAAGCTTTCTTT,.,few,TRBV29-1,TRBJ1-1
CAISGLALNNEQFF,TGTGCCATCAGTGGACTAGCGCTCAACAATGAGCAGTTCTTC,TRBD2,few,TRBV10-3,TRBJ2-1
CASRKGDEQYF,TGTGCCAGCAGGAAGGGTGACGAGCAGTACTTC,.,few,TRBV7-9,TRBJ2-7
CATSRDQAGVTNEQFF,TGTGCCACCAGCAGAGATCAGGCGGGTGTCACCAATGAGCAGTTCTTC,.,.,TRBV15,TRBJ2-1
CASSSLGVPNYGYTF,TGTGCCAGCAGCTCTTTAGGGGTACCTAACTATGGCTACACCTTC,.,.,TRBV7-8,TRBJ1-2
CAISESYSFLNQPQHF,TGTGCCATCAGTGAGTCGTACAGCTTCCTTAATCAGCCCCAGCATTTT,.,many,TRBV10-3,TRBJ1-5
CASRDSFGNEQYF,TGCGCCAGCAGGGACTCTTTCGGCAACGAGCAGTACTTC,.,few,TRBV5-1,TRBJ2-7
CASSPSGNNNEQFF,TGTGCCAGCAGCCCCAGCGGGAATAACAATGAGCAGTTCTTC,TRBD2,.,TRBV7-9,TRBJ2-1
CASSPGTHETQYF,TGTGCCAGCTCACCAGGGACCCATGAGACCCAGTACTTC,.,.,TRBV18,TRBJ2-5
CAWSPRDRGRRNIQYF,TGTGCCTGGAGCCCTCGGGACAGGGGGCGCCGAAACATTCAGTACTTC,TRBD1,many,TRBV30,TRBJ2-4
CASSSLAGGSEQYF,TGTGCCAGCAGTTCACTAGCGGGAGGCTCCGAGCAGTACTTC,TRBD2,.,TRBV27,TRBJ2-7
CASRQTANSNQPQHF,TGTGCCAGCAGACAGACAGCTAATAGCAATCAGCCCCAGCATTTT,.,.,TRBV7-2,TRBJ1-5
CASSLRNTGELFF,TGTGCCAGCAGTTTACGAAACACCGGGGAGCTGTTTTTT,.,.,TRBV27,TRBJ2-2
CATSRDGELFF,TGTGCCACCAGCAGAGACGGGGAGCTGTTTTTT,.,few,TRBV15,TRBJ2-2
CAWSEAGARESPLHF,TGTGCCTGGAGTGAGGCAGGGGCTCGGGAATCACCCCTCCACTTT,.,once,TRBV30,TRBJ1-6
CASGLVRPNHSTDTQYF,TGTGCTAGTGGTTTGGTACGCCCGAATCATAGCACAGATACGCAGTATTTT,.,many,TRBV12-5,TRBJ2-3
CASSLGTGISYGYTF,TGCGCCAGCAGCTTAGGGACAGGAATATCCTATGGCTACACCTTC,TRBD1,.,TRBV5-1,TRBJ1-2
CASSQSGTGSTGELFF,TGTGCCAGCTCACAGTCCGGGACAGGGAGCACCGGGGAGCTGTTTTTT,TRBD1,few,TRBV18,TRBJ2-2
CASSERANEQFF,TGTGCCAGCAGTGAAAGGGCGAATGAGCAGTTCTTC,.,.,TRBV2,TRBJ2-1
CASSLVAGGASREQYF,TGTGCCAGCAGCTTAGTGGCAGGGGGCGCTTCAAGGGAGCAGTACTTC,TRBD1,.,TRBV7-2,TRBJ2-7
CASSLSELLDGYTF,TGTGCCAGCAGCTTGTCAGAGCTCCTAGATGGCTACACCTTC,.,few,TRBV5-4,TRBJ1-2
CASSQGGLKFF,TGTGCCAGCAGCCAGGGGGGTCTTAAGTTCTTC,.,few,TRBV6-5,TRBJ2-1
CASSLDRVYDEQYF,TGTGCCAGCAGCTTAGACCGGGTATACGACGAGCAGTACTTC,.,.,TRBV7-2,TRBJ2-7
CSVALPGGYTF,TGCAGCGTTGCCCTCCCGGGGGGCTACACCTTC,.,.,TRBV29-1,TRBJ1-2
CASSLDNSPLHF,TGCGCCAGCAGCTTGGATAATTCACCCCTCCACTTT,.,.,TRBV5-1,TRBJ1-6
CSAYAGEGYTF,TGCAGTGCCTATGCGGGGGAGGGCTACACCTTC,.,.,TRBV20-1,TRBJ1-2